This TCR beta chain was recorded in a study of cytomegalovirus exposure and HLA in healthy donors (dated by TCRdb to about 2017). For the wider study: An earlier analysis of several hundred of the donors reported 250 to 350 Gb of sequence data and some 120 million unique TCR beta sequences from some 180 million T cells. Approximately 310 gigabases of sequencing data and around 88 million unique TCR sequences made up an early release that covered roughly 670 HLA-typed donors. Among the roughly 400 genotyped donors, approximately 76% belonged to the genetic ancestry cluster associated with self-reported Caucasian donors. The aim of the study was to test whether cataloging public T cell receptors could identify signatures of past pathogen exposure. Using immunosequencing, the study profiled T cell repertoires from fewer than 700 subjects and related those repertoires to cytomegalovirus serostatus. Besides the first cohort of roughly 700 subjects, a separate validation cohort made up of 90 to 150 different subjects was used. High-throughput TCR immunosequencing, statistical association of individual TCRs with disease status, and machine learning were combined to predict cytomegalovirus infection status. In a later analysis, previously published TCR beta repertoires from fewer than 750 donors were re-analyzed and high-resolution HLA genotyping was added so that TCR occurrence patterns could be studied. Rather than drawing on any new phenotypic data, the later analysis identified candidate immune exposures from TCR beta sequences and the way those sequences occurred across donors. An earlier analysis of approximately 580 of the donors used high-throughput TCR beta sequencing to judge whether each TCR beta V gene segment behaved as functional or pseudogenic. Donor age, sex, ethnicity and CMV serostatus were collected together with the repertoire data. A later genetic analysis used genome-wide SNP genotypes for about 60% of the 666 donors, treating that subset as a discovery cohort. Every repertoire in the discovery cohort had been generated on one and the same sequencing platform. Class I and class II HLA loci were covered by the typing at four-digit resolution. Typing coverage varied by locus: roughly 629-640 donors for A, B, C, DRB1 and DQB1; 500 to 550 for DQA1; nearly 610 for DPA1; under 490 for DPB1. About five DR-DQ haplotypes were treated as single units for association and clustering because of strong linkage in the cohort. Among 300 to 500 genotyped donors of the cohort, an average of about 220,000 unique TCR beta nucleotide sequences was sequenced per donor, of which 15% to 20% were non-productive. What the study reported, not specific to this receptor: Because counts were too low, 15 to 20 rarely observed V segments, including chromosome 9 orphons, were left out of the earlier analysis of approximately 580 of the donors. A cluster of highly shared sequence variants was judged likely to be a technical artifact of the sequencing pipeline. A later genetic analysis associated a missense DCLRE1C variant with V-gene and J-gene trimming of TCR beta chains, and an independent cohort replicated the association. A later analysis found that TCR association rates varied across HLA loci, with DRB1 alleles showing the most associated TCRs and HLA-C alleles the fewest. A further reported finding was that TCR beta sequences accurately predicted the HLA-A and HLA-B alleles for most subjects in the first cohort. This cohort had only TCR beta chains sequenced, and the lack of alpha or paired-chain data limited which features could be detected. In vitro tests confirmed that a few of the cytomegalovirus-associated TCR beta chains recognize cytomegalovirus antigens. Compared with equally common non-associated chains, HLA-associated TCR beta chains in a later analysis were more clonally expanded and had lower generation probabilities. Presence/absence analyses assumed roughly uniform sequencing depth across donors, an assumption that may not hold. The study listed 150 to 200 TCR beta chains as associated with cytomegalovirus. Immune exposure information for the cohort was limited to CMV serostatus. HLA typing was unavailable for some donors at each locus, so association tests used only the typed subset. In a later analysis, most CMV-associated TCR beta chains were found to appear HLA-restricted, with HLA associations seemingly driven largely by CMV exposure. Most TCR sequences were seen in very few donors, while some public TCRs were found in many individuals. The classifier was reported to diagnose cytomegalovirus status with high specificity and sensitivity in both the original cohort and the validation cohort. Because the 87-base-pair reads could not distinguish some IMGT-functional V segments, including TRBV6-2 and TRBV6-3, those segments were excluded. An earlier analysis of around 500 of the donors showed that most TCR beta V segments appeared in productive rearrangements either about 90% or about 30% of the time, which broadly matched IMGT annotations. Assigning TCR associations to individual alleles was difficult when HLA alleles, especially DR and DQ, strongly co-occurred. Linkage disequilibrium might explain the correlated functional status among segregating V segments, but an unknown experimental factor could not be ruled out. According to a later genetic analysis, donors in an Asian-associated ancestry cluster had fewer N-insertions in productive TCRs than the approximately 700-donor mean. According to the authors, the approach could potentially be generalized to other disease states and immunological phenotypes. A later analysis reported that several top co-occurrence clusters appeared linked to parvovirus B19, influenza, CMV and Epstein-Barr virus. Specific HLA alleles were associated with 15,000 to 20,000 TCR beta sequences at a false discovery rate of 0.05 in a later analysis.

CDR1 and CDR2 (LGHNA, YSLEER) derive from the germline V gene. The CDR3 sequence holds 13 residues, the cysteine and phenylalanine included. Just CDR3 DNA is preserved here, 39 bases in frame from base 1. Trimming removed 1 base from V and 11 bases from J, leaving 9 bases between the germline ends. With respect to this clone: Its antigen specificity is not known. Base quality data are lacking; no much larger clone is found one base away.

The library was prepared using the immunoSEQ multiplex PCR assay. A mixture of 60 forward primers for TCR Vbeta segments and 13 reverse primers for TCR Jbeta segments was used in the multiplex PCR. Amplification of the CDR3 region of rearranged TCR beta genes was performed with a multiplex PCR assay on genomic DNA. The amplified TCR beta libraries were sequenced on the Illumina HiSeq System as 87-base-pair reads. The original methods were these. A later analysis counted about 80 million unique TCR beta chains across the 650 to 700 repertoires, and roughly 11 million of these chains were shared by at least two donors. Raw reads were error-corrected and collapsed into unique sequences with a nearest-neighbor algorithm that merged closely related sequences to remove PCR and sequencing errors. CDR3 sequences were aligned to IMGT reference sequences to assign V, D and J gene segments. For a sequence to be retained, a match of at least six nucleotides to both a V gene segment and a J gene segment was required. Rearrangements were called productive when the CDR3 lacked stop codons and stayed in frame with V and J; all others were non-productive. CDR3 was defined by IMGT convention, running from the second conserved V-encoded cysteine to the conserved J-encoded phenylalanine. In an earlier analysis of roughly 580 of the donors, sequences lacking an unambiguous match to a single V gene segment were excluded. In an earlier analysis of several hundred of the donors, V segments were called functional above 56.7% productive rearrangements and were called segregating when the between-donor standard deviation exceeded 5%. To diagnose cytomegalovirus status from the catalog of TCR beta chain sequences, a statistical classification framework was built. In a later analysis, TCR nucleotide sequences were compared against IMGT/GENE-DB human TR gene sequences so that V and J genes could be assigned. The TCRdist pipeline was used in a later analysis to assign CDR3 sequences and most-parsimonious VDJ recombination scenarios. In a later analysis, every TCR beta chain was defined by the combination of its CDR3 amino acid sequence and its V-gene family, and reads without a unique V-gene family were dropped. To address suspected cross-contamination and a sequencing artifact, a later analysis removed around 590 highly shared, low-generation-probability nucleotide sequences. A later analysis calculated a clonal expansion index for each public chain from normalized within-repertoire ranks of inferred template counts. In a later analysis, generation probabilities were computed with a VDJ recombination model fitted to out-of-frame rearrangements, and the resulting probabilities were checked against IGoR. In a later analysis, hypergeometric tests were used to score TCR-TCR, TCR-HLA and TCR-CMV co-occurrence, with a repertoire-size bias correction applied to TCR pairs. A later analysis estimated false discovery rates by permuting HLA or CMV assignments 20 times. In a later analysis, co-occurring TCRs were grouped using DBSCAN, and TCRdist sequence similarity was added for clustering within HLA-allele-positive subsets. Co-occurrence clustering excluded repertoires with fewer than 30,000 or more than 120,000 public chains, plus five with anomalous nucleotide sharing. Imported from immuneACCESS, the table was reduced by TCRdb to in-frame sequences with V and J called. These copies leave out some clones; in studies compared against another copy, an unresolved V gene accounts for under half, and the cause of the remainder is not known. The DNA was the basis for D and trimming; V, J and clone size are from that table. This sample is represented by roughly 130,000 clones; about 82% of them were singletons. The biggest ten clones account for approximately 1.1% of the sample.

The cohort was made up of around 720 healthy bone marrow donors. At the time of sampling, every cohort member was nominally healthy, though immune exposures that went unrecorded were likely present. The donor tested CMV seronegative and was one of the 352 seronegative cohort members. A peripheral blood sample was collected from each donor, and TCR beta sequencing was performed on peripheral blood mononuclear cells. The Qiagen DNeasy Blood Extraction Kit was used to extract genomic DNA from the blood cell samples. The clonotype comes from a boy aged 10-17 years in good health and CMV-seronegative. The chain was built from TRBV4-3 and TRBJ1-6; the D gene lacks a confident call. The sample was PBMCs. The CDR3 reads as follows: CASSQAPGAPLHF. Read as DNA, the sequence is TGCGCCAGCAGCCAAGCCCCGGGTGCACCCCTCCACTTT.